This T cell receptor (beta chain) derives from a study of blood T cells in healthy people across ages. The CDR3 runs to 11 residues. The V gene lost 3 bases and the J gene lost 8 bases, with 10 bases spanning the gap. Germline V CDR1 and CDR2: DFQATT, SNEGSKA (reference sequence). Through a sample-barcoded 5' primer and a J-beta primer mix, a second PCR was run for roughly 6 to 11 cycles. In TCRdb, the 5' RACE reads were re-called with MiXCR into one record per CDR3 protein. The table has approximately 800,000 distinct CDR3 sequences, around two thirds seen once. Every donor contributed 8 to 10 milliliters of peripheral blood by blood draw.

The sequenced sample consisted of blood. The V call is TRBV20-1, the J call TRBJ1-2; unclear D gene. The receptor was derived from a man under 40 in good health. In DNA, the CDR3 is TGCAGTGCTAGGGGTGGGGAAGGCTACACCTTC. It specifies CSARGGEGYTF.